This T cell receptor beta chain was documented in a study of blood T cell repertoires in COVID-19. Study context: Acute and convalescent COVID-19 samples came from the United States, Italy and Spain. PBMCs, B-cell-depleted T cells, or T cells provided the cDNA or gDNA that made up the material.

Trimming removed 4 bases from V and 1 base from J, with 20 bases in between. Germline V lookup: CDR1 SGHRS, CDR2 YFSETQ. The CDR3 is 17 residues long. Original methodology: For nucleated cells, counts were estimated from reference gene primer amplification. Sequenced by immunoSEQ multiplex PCR; TCRdb stores in-frame clones only, minus some. V and J calls and clone size are given by that table; D and trimming were obtained from the DNA. Of 90,000 to 120,000 clones in the sample, about 85% were seen once. The clonotype was recovered from a woman aged 70-85 years with acute or convalescent COVID-19. Material: peripheral blood. The J gene is TRBJ1-2, the V gene TRBV5-1; tentative D call: TRBD1 (6 bases). The CDR3 DNA is TGCGCCAGCAGCCCTACTACCGGGACATACTATAACTATGGCTACACCTTC. This gives the protein CASSPTTGTYYNYGYTF.